Following are 18 T cell receptor beta chains from one sample sequenced in a study of T-cell memory formation after mild COVID-19. TCRdb ran MiXCR on the 5' RACE reads and lists one entry per CDR3 protein. The sample consists of around 210,000 distinct CDR3 sequences, 9% to 10% of them appearing once. The sample comprised PBMCs or a T cell subset sorted from them (not recorded which). These receptors all stem from a man aged 18 to 30 who had mild COVID-19 (a few samples of this study predate the infection). Cell type and time point are not known.

This clonotype has only a few counts. The chain links TRBV14 to TRBJ2-3; D unclear. Trimming shortened V by 5 bases and J by 7 bases, and 7 bases separated the two germline ends. The V gene's germline CDR1 is SGHDN and CDR2 FVKESK. The CDR3 loop spans 11 amino acids. CDR3: CASSSGNTQYF. The CDR3 coding sequence is TGTGCCAGCAGCTCCGGAAATACGCAGTATTTT.

The V call is TRBV7-9, the J call TRBJ1-6; 8 positions match TRBD1. With V trimmed by 4 bases and J by 8 bases, 1 base remained unmatched. The CDR3 extends over 13 amino acids. Per the germline V gene, CDR1 is SEHNR and CDR2 is FQNEAQ (reference sequence). The CDR3 sequence is CASSSTGDSPLHF. The DNA of the CDR3 is TGTGCCAGCAGCTCGACAGGGGATTCACCCCTCCACTTT.

The chain uses TRBV20-1 and TRBJ1-6, with a possible D match to TRBD1 (6 bases). This CDR3 contains 16 residues. The V gene lost 6 bases and the J gene lost 8 bases, with 23 bases spanning the gap. CDR1 is DFQATT and CDR2 is SNEGSKA in the germline V gene (reference sequence). The CDR3 here is CSAPRNGQKYDSPLHF. CDR3 coding DNA: TGCAGTGCACCCCGAAATGGACAGAAATATGATTCACCCCTCCACTTT.

This clonotype has ten or more counts. The CDR3 region has the DNA TGTGCCAGCAGCCAGGGGAATGGCGGCTACACCTTC. Protein: CASSQGNGGYTF. This rearrangement joins TRBV3-1 to TRBJ1-2; D is unclear. V was trimmed by 3 bases and J by 8 bases, leaving 10 bases between them. CDR1 is LGHDT, CDR2 YNNKEL, per germline (reference sequence). There are 12 residues in the CDR3.

This sequence joins TRBV5-5 and TRBJ2-5; no definite D call. The V gene's germline CDR1 is SGHKS and CDR2 YYEKEE (reference sequence). The length of the CDR3 is 13 residues. Trimming shortened V by 2 bases and J by 3 bases, and 8 bases separated the two germline ends. The CDR3 coding sequence is TGTGCCAGCAGCTTCTTCAGAAAAGAGACCCAGTACTTC. Translating it yields CASSFFRKETQYF. The full variable domain, completed using reference TRBV5-5 and TRBJ2-5, is DAGVTQSPTHLIKTRGQQVTLRCSPISGHKSVSWYQQVLGQGPQFIFQYYEKEERGRGNFPDRFSARQFPNYSSELNVNALLLGDSALYLCASSFFRKETQYFGPGTRLLVL.

This clonotype was detected only a few times. The genes are TRBV9 and TRBJ1-1; D not certain. Germline V gives CDR1 SGDLS, CDR2 YYNGEE. V was cut by 0 bases and J by 0 bases, with 9 bases left in between. The CDR3 is made up of 15 amino acids. DNA for the CDR3: TGTGCCAGCAGCGTAGGGTCGAGGATGAACACTGAAGCTTTCTTT. Translation gives CASSVGSRMNTEAFF.

The sample holds many counts of this clonotype. The chain joins TRBV4-2 to TRBJ1-4; no firm D call. With 2 bases removed from V and 8 bases from J, the gap between germline ends came to 6 bases. The CDR3 is 12 amino acids. CDR1 and CDR2 from the germline V gene are LGHNA and YNFKEQ. CDR3 coding DNA: TGTGCCAGCAGCCAAAACACGGAAAAACTGTTTTTT. This encodes CASSQNTEKLFF.

This clonotype was seen a handful of times. The chain combines TRBV20-1 with TRBJ2-5; 8 nucleotides line up with TRBD1. The CDR3 is 15 residues long. Germline lookup yields CDR1 DFQATT and CDR2 SNEGSKA (reference sequence). Unmatched junction bases numbered 10, after V lost 3 bases and J lost 4 bases. DNA for the CDR3: TGCAGTGCTAGCGGGCAGGGGGCCGGTCGAGAGACCCAGTACTTC. Protein product: CSASGQGAGRETQYF.

V and J are TRBV6-5 and TRBJ2-1; 8 nucleotides line up with TRBD2. V shed 7 bases and J 0 bases; nucleotides not matched to a gene: 11. The CDR3 sequence is 17 residues long. Germline V lookup: CDR1 MNHEY, CDR2 SVGAGI. The CDR3 DNA reads as TGTGCCAGCACCCCCTCGCGGGGGGCTAGCTCCTACAATGAGCAGTTCTTC. The encoded protein is CASTPSRGASSYNEQFF.

The table lists this clonotype with a few counts. V usage is TRBV5-1 and J usage is TRBJ2-7; 7 nucleotides match TRBD1. Trimming removed 0 bases from V and 0 bases from J; junction bases left unmatched: 0. CDR3 length: 14 amino acids. Germline CDR1 and CDR2: SGHRS and YFSETQ. This CDR3 is CASSLAGGSYEQYV. The CDR3 DNA is TGCGCCAGCAGCTTGGCAGGGGGCTCCTACGAGCAGTACGTC.

V is TRBV18 and J is TRBJ1-5; 9 bases line up with TRBD1. The junction had 12 bases not matched to a gene; V was cut back by 6 bases and J by 3 bases. Germline CDR1 is KGHSH and CDR2 is LQKENI. This CDR3 spans 17 amino acids. CDR3 protein: CASSFQRGQGPNQPQHF. The CDR3 DNA reads as TGTGCCAGCTCCTTCCAACGGGGACAGGGCCCCAATCAGCCCCAGCATTTT.

The rearrangement joins TRBV5-1 to TRBJ2-3; unclear D gene. V dropped 4 bases and J dropped 1 base, with 7 bases sitting between them. The CDR3 covers 13 residues. Germline CDR1 SGHRS, CDR2 YFSETQ. Written as DNA, the CDR3 is TGCGCCAGCAGCACCACCCGCACAGATACGCAGTATTTT. Its protein product is CASSTTRTDTQYF.

The V call is TRBV12-3 or TRBV12-4, the J call TRBJ1-2; 8 nucleotides align to TRBD1. Trimming took 3 bases from V and 2 from J; bases not matched to a gene: 2. The CDR3 loop spans 14 amino acids. CDR3 in DNA: TGTGCCAGCAGTTTCGGACAGGGCAACTATGGCTACACCTTC. This translates into CASSFGQGNYGYTF.

This clonotype was counted ten times or more. Written as DNA, the CDR3 is TGTGCCAGCAGCCAAGGGGACAGGGAGAATGAGCAGTTCTTC. Translating gives CASSQGDRENEQFF. V is TRBV4-2 and J is TRBJ2-1, with TRBD1 matching 9 bases. V trimming: 1 base; J trimming: 7 bases; junction bases outside the gene matches: 2. Germline CDR1 is LGHNA and CDR2 is YNFKEQ. This CDR3 comprises 14 residues.

This clonotype was observed at least ten times. This rearrangement joins TRBV2 to TRBJ2-4; D is unclear. The CDR3 is 16 amino acids. Trimming took off 0 bases at V and 0 bases at J, with 9 bases between the two ends. Per germline, CDR1 SNHLY and CDR2 FYNNEI. The CDR3 sequence: CASSEAKGLAKNIQYF. CDR3 nucleotides: TGTGCCAGCAGTGAAGCGAAAGGCCTAGCCAAAAACATTCAGTACTTC.

This rearrangement joins TRBV7-2 to TRBJ2-7; D is uncertain. This CDR3 has 13 residues. Trimming removed 1 base at V and 6 bases at J, with 10 bases between. The germline V gene encodes CDR1 SGHTA and CDR2 FQGNSA. Here the CDR3 DNA reads TGTGCCAGCAGCTTAGACATCACAGCCGAGCAGTACTTC. This sequence encodes CASSLDITAEQYF.

The V and J genes are TRBV7-2 and TRBJ1-1; TRBD1 matches at 8 bases. V was clipped by 4 bases and J by 1 base; unmatched bases: 2. CDR1 and CDR2 (germline): SGHTA, FQGNSA. The CDR3 length is 14 residues. CDR3 DNA: TGTGCCAGCAGCTGGGGACAGGCGAACACTGAAGCTTTCTTT. Translating gives CASSWGQANTEAFF.

The V call is TRBV20-1, the J call TRBJ1-2; maybe TRBD1 (6 bases). This CDR3 comprises 15 residues. Germline V lookup: CDR1 DFQATT, CDR2 SNEGSKA (reference sequence). Deletions cut 0 bases from V and 0 bases from J, with 11 bases between. CDR3 nucleotides: TGCAGTGCTAGAGATATGAGGGGGTCTAACTATGGCTACACCTTC. Translation: CSARDMRGSNYGYTF.